Each of the 20 T cell receptor beta chains below was sequenced from the same sample in a study of breast tumors, draining lymph nodes, adjacent tissues. TCRdb used MiXCR to reprocess the multiplex PCR reads, holding one entry per CDR3 protein. The data show roughly 110,000 distinct CDR3 sequences, under 40% seen once. The lymph nodes were axillary draining lymph nodes from breast cancer patients. The sequenced sample consisted of axillary lymph node tissue. The receptors originated from a female donor with breast cancer. Some clones in this sample may be carry-over from other donors' samples.

This clonotype was detected many times. The chain couples TRBV29-1 to TRBJ2-6; D gene uncertain. Germline CDR1 is SQVTM and CDR2 is ANQGSEA. V was cut by 4 bases and J by 0 bases, with 7 bases left in between. The CDR3 has 14 amino acids. CDR3 sequence: CSVVSSSGANVLTF. The CDR3 DNA is TGCAGCGTTGTATCAAGCTCTGGGGCCAACGTCCTGACTTTC.

This clonotype occurred many times. This chain joins TRBV5-5 and TRBJ1-6; D remains unclear. Germline V gives CDR1 SGHKS, CDR2 YYEKEE (reference sequence). This CDR3 comprises 19 residues. V lost 4 bases and J 7 bases, leaving 27 bases between the germline ends. The CDR3 here is CASSRKLAVLDGPNSPLHF. DNA of the CDR3: TGTGCCAGCAGCCGGAAATTAGCGGTTCTGGACGGGCCAAATTCACCCCTCCACTTT.

This clonotype was counted ten times or more. The rearrangement joins TRBV30 to TRBJ2-3; D call uncertain. The CDR3 runs 13 residues. Trimming left V 0 bases short and J 0 bases short, with 4 bases between. Germline V gene sequence: CDR1 GTSNPN, CDR2 SVGIG (reference sequence). The CDR3: CAWSVISTDTQYF. CDR3 in DNA: TGTGCCTGGAGTGTGATCAGCACAGATACGCAGTATTTT.

Comment on this clonotype: A much larger clone sits a single nucleotide away, making a read error possible. V and J are TRBV9 and TRBJ2-7; TRBD1 or TRBD2 may be the D gene (5 bases each). Germline lookup yields CDR1 SGDLS and CDR2 YYNGEE. This CDR3 is built from 14 residues. The CDR3 nucleotides are TGTGCCAGCAGCGTAGGGGACCTATCCTACGAGCAGTCCTTC. It is translated as CASSVGDLSYEQSF.

J is TRBJ2-5 and V is TRBV13, with 12 bases identical to TRBD1. The germline CDR1 and CDR2 sequences are PRHDT and FYEKMQ (reference sequence). Trimming cost V 4 bases and J 5 bases; bases outside gene matches: 2. This CDR3 spans 14 amino acids. The CDR3 sequence is CASSSGTGGETQYF. For the CDR3, the DNA is TGTGCCAGCAGCTCCGGGACAGGGGGCGAGACCCAGTACTTC.

This clonotype came up many times. This chain uses TRBV6-1 with TRBJ1-2; TRBD1 matches at 7 bases. This CDR3 contains 15 residues. Germline V CDR1 and CDR2: MNHNS, SASEGT. V trimming: 4 bases; J trimming: 0 bases; junction bases outside the gene matches: 5. CDR3 in amino acids: CASSGGTVANYGYTF. CDR3 nucleotides: TGTGCCAGCAGTGGAGGGACAGTAGCTAACTATGGCTACACCTTC.

With regard to this clonotype: Just one base apart from a much larger clone, this may be a read error. The chain uses TRBV20-1 and TRBJ2-5; 8 bases align to TRBD1. Germline assignment: CDR1 DFQATT and CDR2 SNEGSKA (reference sequence). V lost 6 bases and J lost 4; bases outside the gene matches: 7. CDR3 length: 13 amino acids. CDR3 sequence reads: CSALGQARETQYF. As DNA, the CDR3 is TGCAGTGCCCTGGGACAGGCACGAGAGACCCAGTACTTC.

In this sample, this clonotype turned up a few times. This sequence may be a read error, since a much larger clone differs from it by one base. The gene calls are TRBV5-1 and TRBJ2-2; 7 nucleotides agree with TRBD1. Germline V gene lookup returns CDR1 SGHRS and CDR2 YFSETQ. V trimming: 10 bases; J trimming: 3 bases; junction bases outside the gene matches: 9. The CDR3 is 14 amino acids. The CDR3 spells CAAKGAGDTGELFF. In nucleotides, the CDR3 is TGCGCCGCGAAGGGGGCTGGCGACACCGGGGAGCTGTTTTTT.

This clonotype occurred many times. V gene TRBV9 combines with J gene TRBJ2-2, with a possible D match to TRBD2 (7 bases). V lost 6 bases and J lost 5, with 17 bases in between. CDR3 length: 15 amino acids. Looked up from germline, CDR1 is SGDLS and CDR2 is YYNGEE. The CDR3: CASNLRGAGTGELFF. The CDR3 DNA reads TGTGCCAGCAACCTACGGGGGGCTGGTACCGGGGAGCTGTTTTTT.

In its sample, this clonotype was seen many times. This chain joins TRBV5-1 and TRBJ2-7, with TRBD1 matching over 10 bases. Germline V gene sequence: CDR1 SGHRS, CDR2 YFSETQ. The CDR3 is made up of 14 amino acids. Trimming at V came to 4 bases and at J to 2 bases, leaving 3 bases not matched to a gene. CDR3 bases: TGCGCCAGCAGCACCGGGACAGGGGCCTACGAGCAGTACTTC. This encodes CASSTGTGAYEQYF. The whole variable domain, remainder taken from reference TRBV5-1 and TRBJ2-7, is KAGVTQTPRYLIKTRGQQVTLSCSPISGHRSVSWYQQTPGQGLQFLFEYFSETQRNKGNFPGRFSGRQFSNSRSEMNVSTLELGDSALYLCASSTGTGAYEQYFGPGTRLTVT.

The rearrangement links TRBV20-1 to TRBJ2-7; the D gene is possibly TRBD2 (7 bases). The germline V and J ends were trimmed by 5 bases and 3 bases, with 14 bases remaining between them. Germline V gene data show CDR1 as DFQATT and CDR2 as SNEGSKA (reference sequence). This CDR3 comprises 13 residues. The CDR3: CSAGGRGIYEQYF. The CDR3 DNA reads TGCAGTGCTGGGGGGAGGGGGATCTACGAGCAGTACTTC.

The genes are TRBV7-9 and TRBJ1-4, with TRBD1 matching over 8 bases. V trimming: 5 bases; J trimming: 6 bases; junction bases outside the gene matches: 8. In germline, CDR1 is SEHNR, CDR2 FQNEAQ (reference sequence). The CDR3 is made up of 15 amino acids. The chain's CDR3 is CASSVRQGIDEKLFF. DNA for the CDR3: TGTGCCAGCAGCGTTCGACAGGGGATAGATGAAAAACTGTTTTTT. Drawing the rest from reference TRBV7-9 and TRBJ1-4, the complete variable domain is DTGVSQNPRHKITKRGQNVTFRCDPISEHNRLYWYRQTLGQGPEFLTYFQNEAQLEKSRLLSDRFSAERPKGSFSTLEIQRTEQGDSAMYLCASSVRQGIDEKLFFGSGTQLSVL.

This clonotype occurred many times. The V gene is TRBV18, the J gene TRBJ2-7; 13 bases map to TRBD2. The junction had 6 bases not matched to a gene; V was cut back by 2 bases and J by 2 bases. CDR3 length equals 17 residues. CDR1 and CDR2 (germline): KGHSH, LQKENI. CDR3 nucleotide sequence: TGTGCCAGCTCACCAGGACTAGCGGGAGTTGTCCCCTACGAGCAGTACTTC. Translated: CASSPGLAGVVPYEQYF.

In this sample, this clonotype turned up many times. CDR3 sequence reads: CASSPTRGETQYF. CDR3 coding DNA: TGTGCCAGCTCACCCACCCGGGGAGAGACCCAGTACTTC. The V gene is TRBV18, the J gene TRBJ2-5, with a tentative D call TRBD2 (5 bases). CDR1 is KGHSH and CDR2 is LQKENI in the germline V gene. This CDR3 region has 13 residues. The germline V and J ends were trimmed by 3 bases and 4 bases, with 9 bases remaining between them.

This clonotype was observed a handful of times. A much larger clonotype is one base distant, so this may be a read error. The gene calls are TRBV20-1 and TRBJ2-5; 8 bases agree with TRBD1. This CDR3 region has 12 residues. The V gene's germline CDR1 is DFQATT and CDR2 SNEGSKA (reference sequence). In nucleotides, the CDR3 is TGCAGTGTCACAGGGGGGCAAGAGACCCCGTACTTC. It specifies CSVTGGQETPYF.

At least ten counts were recorded for this clonotype. This chain joins TRBV11-2 and TRBJ1-5, with D perhaps matching TRBD1 (5 bases). The CDR3 is made up of 15 amino acids. CDR1 SGHAT and CDR2 FQNNGV come from the germline V gene. Deletions cut 4 bases from V and 4 bases from J, with 14 bases between. In DNA form, the CDR3 reads TGTGCCAGCAGCTATACCGGGACGGGTAATCAGCCCCAGCATTTT. Translated: CASSYTGTGNQPQHF.

This clonotype was recorded at least ten times. The J gene is TRBJ2-7, the V gene TRBV7-6; 8 bases are a match to TRBD1. CDR3 length: 16 residues. J was trimmed by 2 bases and V by 5 bases; bases with no gene match: 11. Germline V gene sequence: CDR1 SGHVS, CDR2 FNYEAQ. The CDR3 region has the DNA TGTGCCAGCAGCCAACTTCGGGACAGGAGTACCTACGAGCAGTACTTC. Translation: CASSQLRDRSTYEQYF.

As to this clonotype: A single base separates this from a much larger clone, so it may be a read error. This CDR3 is missing its conserved last phenylalanine or tryptophan, likely due to a read error. V usage is TRBV2 and J usage is TRBJ1-1; the D is unclear. This CDR3 region has 13 residues. Between the trimmed V and J ends, which lost 7 bases and 1 base, there was a span of 10 bases. In germline, CDR1 is SNHLY, CDR2 FYNNEI. DNA of the CDR3: TGTGCCAGCAAACCGGAGGAGAACACTGAAGCTTTCTCT. Amino acid sequence: CASKPEENTEAFS.

This clonotype was counted many times. The chain couples TRBV6-6 to TRBJ2-3; D might be TRBD1 or TRBD2, each matching 5 bases. Germline V CDR1 and CDR2: MNHNY, SVGAGI (reference sequence). The CDR3 extends over 15 amino acids. Trimming took 7 bases from V and 10 from J, leaving 24 bases between them. CDR3 protein: CASITGTSTYGAQYF. CDR3 DNA: TGTGCCAGCATTACCGGGACCTCCACGTATGGGGCGCAGTATTTT.

This clonotype was counted ten times or more. The chain links TRBV7-2 to TRBJ1-6, with D maybe TRBD1 (6 bases). The CDR3 contains 13 residues. Trimming took 10 bases from V and 7 from J, leaving 14 bases between them. Germline CDR1 SGHTA, CDR2 FQGNSA. CDR3 bases: TGTGCCACCGGTGACAGGACGAATTCACCCCTCCACTTT. Translation gives CATGDRTNSPLHF.